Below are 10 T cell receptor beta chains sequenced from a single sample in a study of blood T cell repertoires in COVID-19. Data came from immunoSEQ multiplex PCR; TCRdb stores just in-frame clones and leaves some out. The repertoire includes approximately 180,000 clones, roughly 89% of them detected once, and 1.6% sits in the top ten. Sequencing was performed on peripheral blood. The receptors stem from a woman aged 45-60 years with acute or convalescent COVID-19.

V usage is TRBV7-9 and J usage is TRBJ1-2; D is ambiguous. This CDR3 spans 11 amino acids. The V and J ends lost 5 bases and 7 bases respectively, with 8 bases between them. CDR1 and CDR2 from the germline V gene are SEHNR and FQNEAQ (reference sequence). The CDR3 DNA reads TGTGCCAGCAGCGTCGCCAGTGGCTACACCTTC. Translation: CASSVASGYTF.

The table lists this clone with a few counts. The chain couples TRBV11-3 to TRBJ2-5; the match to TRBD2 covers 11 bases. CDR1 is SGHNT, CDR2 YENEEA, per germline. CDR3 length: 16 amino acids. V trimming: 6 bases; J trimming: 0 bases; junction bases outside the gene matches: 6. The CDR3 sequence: CASSTGTSGHQETQYF. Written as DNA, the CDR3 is TGTGCCAGCAGTACGGGGACTAGCGGTCACCAAGAGACCCAGTACTTC.

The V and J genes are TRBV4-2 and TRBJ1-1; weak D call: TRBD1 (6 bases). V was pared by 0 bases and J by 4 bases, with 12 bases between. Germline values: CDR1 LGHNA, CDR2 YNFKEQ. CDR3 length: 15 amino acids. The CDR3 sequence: CASSQDSRGATEAFF. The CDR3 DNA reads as TGTGCCAGCAGCCAAGATAGTCGGGGGGCCACTGAAGCTTTCTTT.

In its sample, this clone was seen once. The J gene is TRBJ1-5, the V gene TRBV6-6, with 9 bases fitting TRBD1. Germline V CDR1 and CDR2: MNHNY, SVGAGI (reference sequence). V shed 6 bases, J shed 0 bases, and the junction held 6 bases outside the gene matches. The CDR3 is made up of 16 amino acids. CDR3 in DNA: TGTGCCAGCAGAACCGGGACAGGGAATAGCAATCAGCCCCAGCATTTT. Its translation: CASRTGTGNSNQPQHF.

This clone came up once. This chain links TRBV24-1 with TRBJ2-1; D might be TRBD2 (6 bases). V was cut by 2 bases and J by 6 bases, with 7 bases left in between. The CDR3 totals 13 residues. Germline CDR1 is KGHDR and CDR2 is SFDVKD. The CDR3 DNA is TGTGCCACCAGTGATTGGAGGGGCAATGAGCAGTTCTTC. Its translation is CATSDWRGNEQFF.

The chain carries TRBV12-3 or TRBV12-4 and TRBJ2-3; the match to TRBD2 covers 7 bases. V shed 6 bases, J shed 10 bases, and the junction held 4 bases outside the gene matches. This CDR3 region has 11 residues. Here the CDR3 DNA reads TGTGCCAGCAGCCTGGGGGGGGCGCAGTATTTT. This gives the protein CASSLGGAQYF.

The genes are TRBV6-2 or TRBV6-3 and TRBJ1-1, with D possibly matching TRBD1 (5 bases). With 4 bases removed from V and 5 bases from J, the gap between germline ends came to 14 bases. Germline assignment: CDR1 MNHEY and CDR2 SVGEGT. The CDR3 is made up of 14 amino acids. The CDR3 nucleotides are TGTGCCAGCAGTTTCGGGGGAGTTGGGACTGAAGCTTTCTTT. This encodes CASSFGGVGTEAFF.

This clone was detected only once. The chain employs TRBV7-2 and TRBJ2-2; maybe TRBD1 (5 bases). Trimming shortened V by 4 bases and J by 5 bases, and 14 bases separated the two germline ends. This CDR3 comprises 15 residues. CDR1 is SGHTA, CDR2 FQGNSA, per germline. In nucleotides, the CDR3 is TGTGCCAGCAGCTCCCGGACAAGGGTAACCGGGGAGCTGTTTTTT. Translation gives CASSSRTRVTGELFF. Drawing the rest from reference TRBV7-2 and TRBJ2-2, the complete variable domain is GAGVSQSPSNKVTEKGKDVELRCDPISGHTALYWYRQSLGQGLEFLIYFQGNSAPDKSGLPSDRFSAERTGGSVSTLTIQRTQQEDSAVYLCASSSRTRVTGELFFGEGSRLTVL.

The CDR3 loop reads CASSVDYRSNEQFF. The CDR3, as DNA: TGTGCCAGCTCCGTGGACTACCGGAGCAATGAGCAGTTCTTC. The chain is built from TRBV18 and TRBJ2-1, with a weak D call TRBD2 (6 bases). CDR3 length equals 14 residues. The germline V gene encodes CDR1 KGHSH and CDR2 LQKENI. Deletions cut 6 bases from V and 6 bases from J, with 15 bases between. Looking up the rest from reference TRBV18 and TRBJ2-1 gives the full variable domain: NAGVMQNPRHLVRRRGQEARLRCSPMKGHSHVYWYRQLPEEGLKFMVYLQKENIIDESGMPKERFSAEFPKEGPSILRIQQVVRGDSAAYFCASSVDYRSNEQFFGPGTRLTVL.

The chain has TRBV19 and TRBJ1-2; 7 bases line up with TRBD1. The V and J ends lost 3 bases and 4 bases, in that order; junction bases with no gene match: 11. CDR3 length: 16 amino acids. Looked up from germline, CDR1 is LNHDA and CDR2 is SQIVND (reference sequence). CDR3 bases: TGTGCCAGTAGTATTGACACAGACAGGGACCTCTATGGCTACACCTTC. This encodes CASSIDTDRDLYGYTF.